The T cell receptor (beta chain) described here comes from a study of T cells in Graves' hyperthyroidism and ophthalmopathy. Notes on the study in general: Most thyroid clonotypes that were expanded above 0.001 also turned up in blood. Ophthalmopathy onset followed model prediction by a median roughly 6 months.

Researchers amplified the TCR beta CDR3 regions from RNA transcripts. The HTBI set primed first-round TCR CDR3 RT-PCR. TCRdb independently ran MiXCR on the multiplex PCR reads; one entry per CDR3 protein. The table has fewer than 400,000 distinct CDR3 sequences, more than 12% seen once; the top ten hold over 25%. Trimming shortened V by 3 bases and J by 9 bases, and 12 bases separated the two germline ends. The CDR3 is 13 residues long. CDR1 and CDR2 from the germline V gene are LNHDA and SQIVND (reference sequence). This clonotype was observed once. Its antigen is not identified. The source material was blood. This chain connects TRBV19 to TRBJ2-1, with D possibly being TRBD1 (6 bases). The TCR originated in a man aged 45-65 years with Graves' ophthalmopathy. CDR3 region: CASSILTGIEQFF. CDR3 nucleotides: TGTGCCAGTAGTATCCTAACAGGGATTGAGCAGTTCTTC.